The rows below give T cell receptor beta chains drawn from one sample of a study of cytomegalovirus exposure and HLA in healthy donors. The repertoire was sequenced with immunoSEQ multiplex PCR; TCRdb's copy has only in-frame clones and lacks some. The sample comprises 80,000 to 95,000 clones, roughly 76% of which are singletons, and 1.5% to 2% rests with the top ten. Sequencing was carried out using PBMCs. Receptors originate from a woman between 25 and 40 years old in good health and CMV-seronegative. The CDR3 runs from the conserved cysteine through the conserved F or W. D genes are given only for firm matches. The size entry is marked missing in some rows and otherwise reads once, few, many or a size class.

v_gene	j_gene	abundance	d_gene	CDR3aa	CDR3nt
TRBV21-1	TRBJ1-5	-	-	CASSVGGDQPQHF	TGTGCCAGCAGCGTCGGAGGGGACCAGCCCCAGCATTTT
TRBV2	TRBJ2-3	-	TRBD2	CASSTDGTRLGVTQYF	TGTGCCAGCAGTACCGACGGGACTAGATTGGGGGTTACGCAGTATTTT
TRBV6-6	TRBJ2-3	-	TRBD2	CASSQILAEATDTQYF	TGTGCCAGCAGTCAAATCCTAGCGGAAGCCACAGATACGCAGTATTTT
TRBV7-9	TRBJ1-4	-	-	CSSSLSGGREKLFF	TGTTCCAGCAGCTTAAGCGGGGGTCGCGAAAAACTGTTTTTT
TRBV2	TRBJ1-6	-	-	CASSERQGNSPLHF	TGTGCCAGCAGTGAGAGGCAGGGTAATTCACCCCTCCACTTT
TRBV2	TRBJ2-1	-	-	CASSIPGGEQFF	TGTGCCAGCAGTATCCCCGGGGGTGAGCAGTTCTTC
TRBV6-5	TRBJ2-3	-	TRBD2	CASGEGNTDTQYF	TGTGCCAGCGGGGAGGGTAACACAGATACGCAGTATTTT
TRBV4-1	TRBJ2-1	-	-	CASSSSRGSEGNEQFF	TGCGCCAGCAGCTCTTCTAGGGGCTCAGAAGGCAATGAGCAGTTCTTC
TRBV28	TRBJ1-3	few	TRBD1	CASRLRQGIRSGNTIYF	TGTGCCAGCAGACTTCGACAGGGGATTCGCTCTGGAAACACCATATATTTT
TRBV18	TRBJ2-3	-	-	CASSFEILNTQYF	TGTGCCAGCTCGTTCGAGATTCTGAATACGCAGTATTTT
TRBV6-6	TRBJ1-1	-	TRBD1	CASSLTGSAFF	TGTGCCAGCAGCTTGACAGGGAGCGCTTTCTTT
TRBV6-5	TRBJ2-7	few	TRBD2	CASSYRLSGGYEQYF	TGTGCCAGCAGTTACCGCCTCTCGGGGGGCTACGAGCAGTACTTC
TRBV19	TRBJ2-7	-	-	CASSPGQTYEQYF	TGTGCCAGTAGTCCGGGACAAACCTACGAGCAGTACTTC
TRBV4-2	TRBJ1-3	-	-	CASSQVVGALSGNTIYF	TGTGCCAGCAGCCAAGTAGTAGGGGCCCTTTCTGGAAACACCATATATTTT
TRBV28	TRBJ2-5	-	-	CASSLSVEGYETQYF	TGTGCCAGCAGTTTATCGGTGGAGGGGTACGAGACCCAGTACTTC
TRBV7-3	TRBJ1-1	-	-	CASSSYRVPDTEAFF	TGTGCCAGCAGCTCGTACAGGGTGCCTGACACTGAAGCTTTCTTT
TRBV10-3	TRBJ1-5	-	TRBD1	CAISSDRGNQPQHF	TGTGCCATCAGTTCTGACAGGGGGAATCAGCCCCAGCATTTT
TRBV29-1	TRBJ2-7	-	TRBD1	CSVRQGAYEQYF	TGCAGCGTGCGACAGGGGGCCTACGAGCAGTACTTC
TRBV7-8	TRBJ2-7	-	-	CASSPGVQLYEQYF	TGTGCCAGCAGCCCAGGGGTGCAACTCTACGAGCAGTACTTC
TRBV7-8	TRBJ2-3	-	TRBD2	CASSLTSGTDTQYF	TGTGCCAGCAGCTTGACTAGCGGCACAGATACGCAGTATTTT
TRBV10-3	TRBJ2-7	-	TRBD1	CAISESPSRDRGKYEQYF	TGTGCCATCAGTGAGTCCCCATCGCGGGACAGGGGGAAGTACGAGCAGTACTTC
TRBV28	TRBJ2-7	-	TRBD2	CASSFPGLAEYEQYF	TGTGCCAGCAGTTTCCCAGGACTAGCGGAGTACGAGCAGTACTTC
TRBV7-2	TRBJ1-2	-	-	CASSLGRSPYGYTF	TGTGCCAGCAGCTTGGGCAGAAGCCCTTATGGCTACACCTTC
TRBV6-1	TRBJ1-3	-	TRBD1	CASRLQGAGNTIYF	TGTGCCAGCAGACTACAGGGGGCAGGAAACACCATATATTTT
TRBV5-1	TRBJ2-1	-	TRBD2	CASSLAGGEYNEQFF	TGCGCCAGCAGCTTAGCGGGAGGGGAGTACAATGAGCAGTTCTTC
TRBV18	TRBJ1-1	-	-	CASSPEAVAMNTEAFF	TGTGCCAGCTCCCCCGAGGCAGTCGCAATGAACACTGAAGCTTTCTTT
TRBV9	TRBJ2-3	-	-	CASSLRSGGTADTQYF	TGTGCCAGCAGCCTAAGGTCAGGCGGGACCGCAGATACGCAGTATTTT
TRBV30	TRBJ2-5	-	TRBD2	CAWGPGLAGGQETQYF	TGTGCCTGGGGACCCGGACTAGCGGGAGGCCAAGAGACCCAGTACTTC
TRBV28	TRBJ2-7	few	TRBD2	CASRGVYEQYF	TGTGCCAGCCGGGGGGTCTACGAGCAGTACTTC
TRBV6-6	TRBJ2-2	-	-	CASSYSPPGRELFF	TGTGCCAGCAGTTACTCGCCCCCGGGGAGGGAGCTGTTTTTT
TRBV7-2	TRBJ2-7	-	-	CASSQGLPAPRDEQYF	TGTGCCAGCAGCCAGGGACTTCCTGCTCCGAGGGACGAGCAGTACTTC
TRBV5-1	TRBJ1-1	-	TRBD1	CASSLVGTGSMNTEAFF	TGCGCCAGCAGCTTGGTAGGGACAGGGTCCATGAACACTGAAGCTTTCTTT
TRBV11-2	TRBJ2-5	-	TRBD2	CASSNIAGQETQYF	TGTGCCAGCAGTAATATAGCGGGGCAAGAGACCCAGTACTTC
TRBV11-2	TRBJ2-3	-	-	CASSLDWRSGSNTQYF	TGTGCCAGCAGCTTAGACTGGCGGTCCGGATCTAATACGCAGTATTTT
TRBV5-6	TRBJ1-1	-	-	CASSSVGGWGEAFF	TGTGCCAGCAGCTCCGTGGGGGGATGGGGTGAAGCTTTCTTT
TRBV7-3	TRBJ2-1	-	-	CASSLERLGNNEQFF	TGTGCCAGCAGCTTAGAGCGGTTAGGTAACAATGAGCAGTTCTTC
TRBV19	TRBJ1-2	-	TRBD1	CASSTEIQGADYGYTF	TGTGCCAGTAGTACTGAAATACAGGGGGCTGACTACGGCTACACCTTC
TRBV28	TRBJ2-4	-	-	CASSSMLAKNIQYF	TGTGCCAGCAGTTCCATGTTAGCCAAAAACATTCAGTACTTC
TRBV13	TRBJ2-3	-	TRBD2	CASSSKLGLASTDTQYF	TGTGCCAGCAGCTCGAAGTTGGGACTAGCAAGCACAGATACGCAGTATTTT
TRBV5-4	TRBJ2-1	-	TRBD2	CASSLASGSEQFF	TGTGCCAGCAGCTTGGCTAGCGGGAGTGAGCAGTTCTTC
TRBV6-5	TRBJ1-1	-	-	CASRDYPRNTEAFF	TGTGCCAGCAGAGACTACCCGAGGAACACTGAAGCTTTCTTT
TRBV5-1	TRBJ1-3	once	-	CASSLGQDSGNTIYF	TGCGCCAGCAGCTTGGGACAGGACTCTGGAAACACCATATATTTT
TRBV10-3	TRBJ2-2	few	TRBD1	CAISGLQGASGELFF	TGTGCCATCAGTGGGCTGCAGGGGGCGTCCGGGGAGCTGTTTTTT
TRBV5-4	TRBJ1-2	-	TRBD1	CASSLEAGGYGYTF	TGTGCCAGCAGCTTGGAGGCAGGGGGATATGGCTACACCTTC
TRBV5-6	TRBJ2-1	once	TRBD1	CASSSDNMDRGPYNEQFF	TGTGCCAGCAGCTCCGATAATATGGACAGGGGGCCCTACAATGAGCAGTTCTTC
TRBV28	TRBJ1-3	-	-	CASSLGAISSGNTIYF	TGTGCCAGCAGTTTAGGGGCGATAAGCTCTGGAAACACCATATATTTT
TRBV5-1	TRBJ1-4	-	-	CASSPGATNEKLFF	TGCGCCAGCAGCCCGGGGGCAACTAATGAAAAACTGTTTTTT
TRBV7-8	TRBJ2-7	-	-	CASSFDLTIRSEQYF	TGTGCCAGCAGCTTCGACCTGACTATAAGGAGCGAGCAGTACTTC